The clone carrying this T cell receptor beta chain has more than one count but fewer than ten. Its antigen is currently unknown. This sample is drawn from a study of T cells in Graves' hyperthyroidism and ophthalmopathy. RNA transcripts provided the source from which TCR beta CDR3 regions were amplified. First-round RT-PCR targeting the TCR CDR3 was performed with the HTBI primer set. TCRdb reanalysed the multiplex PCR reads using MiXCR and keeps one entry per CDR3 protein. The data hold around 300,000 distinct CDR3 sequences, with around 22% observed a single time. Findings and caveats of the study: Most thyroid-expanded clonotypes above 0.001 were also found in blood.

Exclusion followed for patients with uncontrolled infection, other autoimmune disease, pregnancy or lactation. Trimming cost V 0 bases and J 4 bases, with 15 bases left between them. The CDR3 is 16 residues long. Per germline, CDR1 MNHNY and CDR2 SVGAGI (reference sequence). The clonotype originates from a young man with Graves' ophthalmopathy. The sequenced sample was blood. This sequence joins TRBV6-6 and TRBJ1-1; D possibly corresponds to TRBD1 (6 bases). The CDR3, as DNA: TGTGCCAGCAGTTACTCGAAGGGGGGGGGCCGCACTGAAGCTTTCTTT. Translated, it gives CASSYSKGGGRTEAFF.